Following are 5 T cell receptor beta chains from one sample sequenced in a study of T cell repertoires in aging, cancer and after chemotherapy (dated by TCRdb to about 2019). Instrument on record: Illumina MiSeq. Rearranged TRB sequences spanning V, D and J segments were amplified by multiplex touch-down PCR using a mixed TRB-A/B primer pool. TCRdb passed the public sequencing reads through fastp at Q25 and MiXCR, retaining productive beta sequences. Entries are consolidated by CDR3 protein sequence, retaining the most common genes and DNA. This sample comprises some 6,000 distinct CDR3 sequences, 25% to 35% of them detected only once. The top ten clonotypes cover approximately 6.9% of the sample. TCR beta rearrangements were amplified from genomic DNA extracted from peripheral blood rather than from sorted cells or RNA. Sequenced material: blood. Source of these receptors: a human donor in good health.

The chain employs TRBV18 and TRBJ2-7; 10 bases align to TRBD2. CDR3 length: 15 amino acids. Per germline, CDR1 KGHSH and CDR2 LQKENI. The junction had 5 bases not matched to a gene; V was cut back by 2 bases and J by 4 bases. The CDR3 loop reads CASSPSPSGRYEQYF. In DNA, the CDR3 is TGTGCCAGCTCACCATCCCCTAGCGGGAGATACGAGCAGTACTTC.

This clonotype has only a few counts. This chain joins TRBV28 and TRBJ2-2; 7 nucleotides line up with TRBD1. After removal of 2 bases from V and 5 bases from J, the junction contained 5 bases not matched to a gene. This CDR3 is built from 15 residues. Germline V gene sequence: CDR1 MDHEN, CDR2 SYDVKM. The CDR3 region has the DNA TGTGCCAGCAGTTTAGGGGCCAGGGGGACCGGGGAGCTGTTTTTT. Amino acid sequence: CASSLGARGTGELFF.

This clonotype qualifies as medium-sized. This rearrangement joins TRBV6-2 or TRBV6-3 to TRBJ2-3; D gene ambiguous. Trimming took 1 base from V and 2 from J, leaving 1 base between them. This CDR3 is built from 12 residues. Germline values: CDR1 MNHEY, CDR2 SVGEGT. CDR3 coding DNA: TGTGCCAGCAGTTACTTCACAGATACGCAGTATTTT. This gives the protein CASSYFTDTQYF.

V gene TRBV5-1 combines with J gene TRBJ1-2; D is undetermined. The CDR3 contains 13 residues. Looked up from germline, CDR1 is SGHRS and CDR2 is YFSETQ. V lost 1 base to trimming and J lost 2 bases, with 6 bases between them. CDR3 bases: TGCGCCAGCAGCTTGCGGCTGAACTATGGCTACACCTTC. Encoded protein: CASSLRLNYGYTF.

This clonotype is deemed medium-sized. The chain couples TRBV19 to TRBJ2-3, with 8 bases aligning to TRBD2. Per germline, CDR1 LNHDA and CDR2 SQIVND (reference sequence). V lost 8 bases, J lost 0 bases, and 4 bases stayed unmatched. The CDR3 length is 14 residues. CDR3 coding DNA: TGTGCCAGTTGCACTAGCGGAAGCACAGATACGCAGTATTTT. Translation: CASCTSGSTDTQYF.